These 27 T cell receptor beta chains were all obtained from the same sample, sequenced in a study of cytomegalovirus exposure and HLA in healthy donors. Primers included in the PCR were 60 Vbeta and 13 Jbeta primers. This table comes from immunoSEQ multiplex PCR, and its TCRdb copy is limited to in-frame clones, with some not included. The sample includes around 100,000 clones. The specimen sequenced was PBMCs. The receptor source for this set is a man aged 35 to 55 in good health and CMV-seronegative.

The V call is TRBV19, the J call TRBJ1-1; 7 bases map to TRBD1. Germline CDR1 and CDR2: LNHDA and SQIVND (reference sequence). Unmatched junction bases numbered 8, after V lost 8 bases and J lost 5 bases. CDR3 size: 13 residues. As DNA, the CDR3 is TGTGCCAGTCTTTCTAGGGGGCGGACTGAAGCTTTCTTT. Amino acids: CASLSRGRTEAFF. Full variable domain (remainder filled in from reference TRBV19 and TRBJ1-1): DGGITQSPKYLFRKEGQNVTLSCEQNLNHDAMYWYRQDPGQGLRLIYYSQIVNDFQKGDIAEGYSVSREKKESFPLTVTSAQKNPTAFYLCASLSRGRTEAFFGQGTRLTVV.

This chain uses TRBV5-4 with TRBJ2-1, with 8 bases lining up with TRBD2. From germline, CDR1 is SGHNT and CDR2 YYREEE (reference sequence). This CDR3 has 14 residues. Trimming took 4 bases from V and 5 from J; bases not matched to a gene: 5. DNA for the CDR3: TGTGCCAGCAGCCCGGGACTAGTCGACAATGAGCAGTTCTTC. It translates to CASSPGLVDNEQFF.

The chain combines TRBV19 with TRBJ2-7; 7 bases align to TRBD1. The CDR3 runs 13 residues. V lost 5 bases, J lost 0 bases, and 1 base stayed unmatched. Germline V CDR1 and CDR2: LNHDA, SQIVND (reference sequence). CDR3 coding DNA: TGTGCCAGTAGTCGGACAGGCTCCTACGAGCAGTACTTC. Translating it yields CASSRTGSYEQYF.

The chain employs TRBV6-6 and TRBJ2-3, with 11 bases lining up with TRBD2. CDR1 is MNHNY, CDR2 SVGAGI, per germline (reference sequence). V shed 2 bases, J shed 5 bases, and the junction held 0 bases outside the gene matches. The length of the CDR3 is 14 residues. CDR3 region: CASSYGTSGDTQYF. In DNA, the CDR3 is TGTGCCAGCAGTTACGGGACTAGCGGAGATACGCAGTATTTT.

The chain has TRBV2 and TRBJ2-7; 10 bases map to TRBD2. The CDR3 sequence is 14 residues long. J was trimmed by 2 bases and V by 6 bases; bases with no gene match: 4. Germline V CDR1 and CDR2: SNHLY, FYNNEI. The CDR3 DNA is TGTGCCAGCAGGATACTAGCGGGGACCTACGAGCAGTACTTC. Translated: CASRILAGTYEQYF.

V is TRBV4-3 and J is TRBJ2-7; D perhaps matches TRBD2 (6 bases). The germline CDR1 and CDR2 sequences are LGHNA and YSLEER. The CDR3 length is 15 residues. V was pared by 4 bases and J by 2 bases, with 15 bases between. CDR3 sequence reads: CASSLGRDFTYEQYF. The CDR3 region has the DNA TGCGCCAGCAGCCTGGGCCGGGACTTTACCTACGAGCAGTACTTC.

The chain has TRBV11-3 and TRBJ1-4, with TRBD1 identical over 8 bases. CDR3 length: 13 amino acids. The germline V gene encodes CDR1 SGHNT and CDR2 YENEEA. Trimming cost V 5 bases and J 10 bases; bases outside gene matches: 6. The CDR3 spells CASSDRGEGKLFF. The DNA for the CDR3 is TGTGCCAGCAGCGACAGGGGAGAGGGAAAACTGTTTTTT.

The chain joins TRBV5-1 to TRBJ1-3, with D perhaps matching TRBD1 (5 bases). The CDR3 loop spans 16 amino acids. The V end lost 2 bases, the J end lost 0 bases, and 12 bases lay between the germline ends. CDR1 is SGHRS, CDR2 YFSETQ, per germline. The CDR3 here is CASSFLGVTSGNTIYF. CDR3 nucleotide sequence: TGCGCCAGCAGCTTTCTAGGGGTAACCTCTGGAAACACCATATATTTT.

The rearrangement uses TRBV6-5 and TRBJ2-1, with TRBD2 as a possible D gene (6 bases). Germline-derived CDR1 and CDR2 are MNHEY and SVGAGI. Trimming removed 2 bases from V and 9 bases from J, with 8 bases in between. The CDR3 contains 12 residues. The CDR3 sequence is CASSYGGTEQFF. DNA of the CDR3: TGTGCCAGCAGTTACGGCGGGACTGAGCAGTTCTTC.

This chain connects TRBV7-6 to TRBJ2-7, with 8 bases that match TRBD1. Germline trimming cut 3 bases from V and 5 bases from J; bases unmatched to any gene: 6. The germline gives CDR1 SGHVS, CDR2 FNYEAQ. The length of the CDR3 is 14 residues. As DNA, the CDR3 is TGTGCCAGCAGCTTCGGCCAGGGGGCCAACGAGCAGTACTTC. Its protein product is CASSFGQGANEQYF.

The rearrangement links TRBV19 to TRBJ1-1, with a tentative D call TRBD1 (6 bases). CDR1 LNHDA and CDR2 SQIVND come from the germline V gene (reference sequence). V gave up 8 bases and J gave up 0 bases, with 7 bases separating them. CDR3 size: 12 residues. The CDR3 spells CASGGLNTEAFF. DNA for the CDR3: TGTGCCAGTGGGGGCTTGAACACTGAAGCTTTCTTT.

This CDR3 reads CASSPGQNEKLFF. In DNA, the CDR3 is TGTGCCAGCTCACCGGGACAAAATGAAAAACTGTTTTTT. This chain connects TRBV18 to TRBJ1-4; tentatively, D is TRBD1 (6 bases). V was clipped by 3 bases and J by 5 bases, with 7 bases between them. Germline V CDR1 and CDR2: KGHSH, LQKENI. The CDR3 totals 13 residues.

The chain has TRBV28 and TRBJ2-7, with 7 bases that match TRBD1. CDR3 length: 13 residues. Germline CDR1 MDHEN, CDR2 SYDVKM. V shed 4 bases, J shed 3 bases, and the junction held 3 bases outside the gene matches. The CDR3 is CASSWTGYYEQYF. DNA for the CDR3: TGTGCCAGCAGTTGGACAGGATACTACGAGCAGTACTTC.

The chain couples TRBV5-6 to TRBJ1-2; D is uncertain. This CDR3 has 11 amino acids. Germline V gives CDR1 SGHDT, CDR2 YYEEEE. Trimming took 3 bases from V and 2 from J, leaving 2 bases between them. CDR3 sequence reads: CASSSNYGYTF. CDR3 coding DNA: TGTGCCAGCAGCTCAAACTATGGCTACACCTTC.

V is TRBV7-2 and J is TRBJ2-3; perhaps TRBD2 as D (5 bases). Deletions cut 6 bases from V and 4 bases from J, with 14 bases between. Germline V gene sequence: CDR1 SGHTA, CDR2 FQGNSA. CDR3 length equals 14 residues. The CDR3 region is CASSLPDGADTQYF. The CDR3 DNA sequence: TGTGCCAGCAGTTTACCCGACGGGGCAGATACGCAGTATTTT.

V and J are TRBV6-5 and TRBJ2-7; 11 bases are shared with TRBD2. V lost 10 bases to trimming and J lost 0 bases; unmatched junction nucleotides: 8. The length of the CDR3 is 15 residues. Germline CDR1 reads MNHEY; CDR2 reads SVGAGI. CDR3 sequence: CATSTTSGSSYEQYF. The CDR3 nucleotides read TGTGCCACATCGACCACTAGCGGGAGCTCCTACGAGCAGTACTTC.

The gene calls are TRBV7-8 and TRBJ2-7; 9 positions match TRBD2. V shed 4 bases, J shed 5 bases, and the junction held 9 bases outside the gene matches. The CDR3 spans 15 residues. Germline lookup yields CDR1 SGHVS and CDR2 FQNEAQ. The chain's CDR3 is CASSYSGGPGNEQYF. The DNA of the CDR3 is TGTGCCAGCAGCTACAGCGGGGGGCCGGGAAACGAGCAGTACTTC.

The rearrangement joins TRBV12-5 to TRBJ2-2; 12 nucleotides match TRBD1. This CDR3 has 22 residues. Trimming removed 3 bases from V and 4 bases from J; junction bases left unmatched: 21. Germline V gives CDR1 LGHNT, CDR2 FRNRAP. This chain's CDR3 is CASGFLLLGQGARTITTGELFF. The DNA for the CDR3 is TGTGCTAGTGGTTTCCTTCTTTTGGGACAGGGGGCGCGTACGATTACCACCGGGGAGCTGTTTTTT.

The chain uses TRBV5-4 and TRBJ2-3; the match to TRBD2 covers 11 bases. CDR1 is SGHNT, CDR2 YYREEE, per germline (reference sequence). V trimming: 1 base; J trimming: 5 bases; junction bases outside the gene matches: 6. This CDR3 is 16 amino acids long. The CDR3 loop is CASSLTPTSGVDTQYF. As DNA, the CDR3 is TGTGCCAGCAGCTTGACGCCGACTAGCGGGGTAGATACGCAGTATTTT.

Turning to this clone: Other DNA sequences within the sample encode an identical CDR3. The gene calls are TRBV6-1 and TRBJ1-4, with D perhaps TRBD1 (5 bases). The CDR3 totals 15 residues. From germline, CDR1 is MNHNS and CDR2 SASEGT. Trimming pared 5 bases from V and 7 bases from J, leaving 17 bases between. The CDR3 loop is CASSHQGAGVEKLFF. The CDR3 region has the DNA TGTGCCAGCAGTCACCAGGGAGCGGGTGTTGAAAAACTGTTTTTT.

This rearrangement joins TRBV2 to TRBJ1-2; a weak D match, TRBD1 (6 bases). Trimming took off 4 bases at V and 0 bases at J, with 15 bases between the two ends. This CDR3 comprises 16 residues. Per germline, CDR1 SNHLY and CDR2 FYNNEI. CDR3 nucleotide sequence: TGTGCCAGCAGTGTTTTACAGGGACAAGCTAACTATGGCTACACCTTC. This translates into CASSVLQGQANYGYTF.

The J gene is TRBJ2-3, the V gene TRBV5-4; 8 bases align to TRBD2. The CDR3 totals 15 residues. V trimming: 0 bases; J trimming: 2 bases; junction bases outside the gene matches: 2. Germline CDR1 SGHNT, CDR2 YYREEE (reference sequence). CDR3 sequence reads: CASSLAGGPTDTQYF. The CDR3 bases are TGTGCCAGCAGCTTGGCGGGGGGGCCCACAGATACGCAGTATTTT.

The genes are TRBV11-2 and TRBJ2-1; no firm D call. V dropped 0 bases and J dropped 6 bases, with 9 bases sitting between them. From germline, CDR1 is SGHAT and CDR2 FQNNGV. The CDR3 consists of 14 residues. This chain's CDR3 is CASSLDAPSNEQFF. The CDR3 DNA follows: TGTGCCAGCAGCTTAGACGCGCCGAGCAATGAGCAGTTCTTC.

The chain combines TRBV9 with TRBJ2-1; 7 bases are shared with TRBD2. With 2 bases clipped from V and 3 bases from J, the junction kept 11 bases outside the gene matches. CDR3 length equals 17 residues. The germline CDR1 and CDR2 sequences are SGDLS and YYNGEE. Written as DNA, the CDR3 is TGTGCCAGCAGCGTTAGTCTAGCGGACCCCCTCTACAATGAGCAGTTCTTC. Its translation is CASSVSLADPLYNEQFF.

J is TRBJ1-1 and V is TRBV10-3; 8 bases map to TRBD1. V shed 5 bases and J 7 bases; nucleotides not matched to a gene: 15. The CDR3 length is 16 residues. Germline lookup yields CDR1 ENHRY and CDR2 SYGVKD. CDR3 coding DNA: TGTGCCATCAGTCAAAAGAGGGGACAGGTAGGAGGTGAAGCTTTCTTT. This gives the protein CAISQKRGQVGGEAFF.

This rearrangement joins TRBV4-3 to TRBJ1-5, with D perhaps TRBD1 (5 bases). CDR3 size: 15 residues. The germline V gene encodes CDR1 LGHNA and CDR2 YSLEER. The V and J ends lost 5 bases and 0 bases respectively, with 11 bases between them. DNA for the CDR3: TGCGCCAGCAGCTGGGTTAGGGGTAGCAATCAGCCCCAGCATTTT. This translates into CASSWVRGSNQPQHF.

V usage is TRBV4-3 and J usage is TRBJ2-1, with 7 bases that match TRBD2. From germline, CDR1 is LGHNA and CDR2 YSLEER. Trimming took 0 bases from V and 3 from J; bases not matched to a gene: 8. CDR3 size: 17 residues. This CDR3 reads CASSQDQLGGGYNEQFF. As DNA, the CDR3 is TGCGCCAGCAGCCAAGATCAACTGGGGGGGGGCTACAATGAGCAGTTCTTC.